Listed here are 9 T cell receptor beta chains from one sample, sequenced in a study of blood T cell repertoires in COVID-19. The repertoire was sequenced with immunoSEQ multiplex PCR; TCRdb's copy has only in-frame clones and lacks some. The sample records about 250,000 clones, 80% to 90% being singletons. Sequencing was done on a sample of PBMCs or T cells enriched from blood (not recorded which). Receptors originate from a woman aged 30 to 39 who had recovered from COVID-19.

This clone was recorded only once. The CDR3 DNA is TGTGCCAGCAAAACACAGGGGGCGCAGGGAGGCTACACCTTC. It translates to CASKTQGAQGGYTF. The gene calls are TRBV6-5 and TRBJ1-2; TRBD1 matches at 9 bases. The germline V gene has CDR1 MNHEY and CDR2 SVGAGI. The CDR3 is made up of 14 amino acids. V trimming: 7 bases; J trimming: 8 bases; junction bases outside the gene matches: 11.

The rearrangement links TRBV24-1 to TRBJ2-7; no clear D. The CDR3 covers 13 residues. Germline-derived CDR1 and CDR2 are KGHDR and SFDVKD. V lost 5 bases to trimming and J lost 0 bases, with 7 bases between them. CDR3: CATSGDYSYEQYF. As DNA, the CDR3 is TGTGCCACCAGTGGAGATTACTCCTACGAGCAGTACTTC.

This chain joins TRBV28 and TRBJ1-2; TRBD1 aligns across 7 bases. CDR1 and CDR2 from the germline V gene are MDHEN and SYDVKM. J gave up 6 bases and V 7 bases, and 11 bases lay outside the gene matches. The CDR3 has 14 amino acids. The CDR3 here is CASTRWGTVDGYTF. The CDR3 coding sequence is TGTGCCAGCACCCGTTGGGGGACAGTCGATGGCTACACCTTC.

The V call is TRBV10-3, the J call TRBJ2-2, with D perhaps matching TRBD1 (6 bases). Germline-derived CDR1 and CDR2 are ENHRY and SYGVKD. The CDR3 length is 15 residues. The V end lost 2 bases, the J end lost 3 bases, and 10 bases lay between the germline ends. The CDR3 DNA sequence: TGTGCCATCAGTGAGGGACAGACTGACACCGGGGAGCTGTTTTTT. Protein product: CAISEGQTDTGELFF.

The chain is built from TRBV28 and TRBJ1-1, with 7 bases aligning to TRBD1. After removal of 1 base from V and 3 bases from J, the junction contained 8 bases not matched to a gene. The CDR3 has 16 amino acids. Germline-derived CDR1 and CDR2 are MDHEN and SYDVKM. The CDR3 reads CASSLLGQGVDTEAFF. CDR3 nucleotides: TGTGCCAGCAGTTTATTGGGCCAGGGGGTTGACACTGAAGCTTTCTTT. The full variable domain, its missing parts supplied by reference TRBV28 and TRBJ1-1, is DVKVTQSSRYLVKRTGEKVFLECVQDMDHENMFWYRQDPGLGLRLIYFSYDVKMKEKGDIPEGYSVSREKKERFSLILESASTNQTSMYLCASSLLGQGVDTEAFFGQGTRLTVV.

The V call is TRBV6-1, the J call TRBJ2-2; 7 positions match TRBD2. The V gene end was trimmed by 4 bases and the J gene end by 0 bases; junction bases not matched to a gene: 5. Germline CDR1 reads MNHNS; CDR2 reads SASEGT. CDR3 size: 16 residues. The CDR3 region is CASSVSGGSNTGELFF. The CDR3 coding sequence is TGTGCCAGCAGTGTCTCGGGGGGATCGAACACCGGGGAGCTGTTTTTT.

This chain connects TRBV28 to TRBJ1-1; D perhaps matches TRBD1 (5 bases). From germline, CDR1 is MDHEN and CDR2 SYDVKM. The CDR3 consists of 13 residues. V was clipped by 7 bases and J by 5 bases, with 14 bases between them. The DNA for the CDR3 is TGTGCCAGCACGACTAGGGGTGGTACTGAAGCTTTCTTT. Encoded protein: CASTTRGGTEAFF.

This chain joins TRBV9 and TRBJ2-1, with D maybe TRBD1 (7 bases). V dropped 0 bases and J dropped 0 bases, with 28 bases sitting between them. From germline, CDR1 is SGDLS and CDR2 YYNGEE. This CDR3 spans 22 amino acids. For the CDR3, the DNA is TGTGCCAGCAGCGTAGTAAGTCGCGGGCAGGGGGGTTTTCTAAGCTCCTACAATGAGCAGTTCTTC. Its protein product is CASSVVSRGQGGFLSSYNEQFF.

Only a few counts were recorded for this clone. This chain joins TRBV5-6 and TRBJ1-3; perhaps TRBD1 as D (5 bases). CDR3 length: 13 residues. From germline, CDR1 is SGHDT and CDR2 YYEEEE. V lost 0 bases, J lost 5 bases, and 6 bases lay in between. The CDR3 sequence is CASSLGGRNTIYF. CDR3 nucleotides: TGTGCCAGCAGCTTGGGGGGCCGAAACACCATATATTTT.